This T cell receptor (beta chain) was documented in a study of neurological immune-mediated disorders. Whole-study results and caveats: No expanded-clone CDR3 amino acid sequence recurred across subjects, suggesting private TCR-beta repertoires.

TCRdb passed the 5' RACE reads through MiXCR, listing each CDR3 protein once. This sample has fewer than 65,000 distinct CDR3 sequences, with 10% to 13% found just once. The CDR3 loop spans 12 amino acids. Between the trimmed V and J ends, which lost 5 bases and 9 bases, there was a span of 8 bases. The unsorted libraries were generated from a total of 2 million PBMCs, which had been stored in RNAlater at -80 C. This clonotype was counted ten times or more. Its antigen is not identified. The sample taken for sequencing was PBMCs. The V and J genes are TRBV12-3 or TRBV12-4 and TRBJ1-6; D not certain. The origin of this receptor is a man in his 70s with HTLV-1-associated myelopathy (HAM/TSP). The CDR3 DNA reads as TGTGCCAGCAGTCCACTGGCTTCACCCCTCCACTTT. It translates to CASSPLASPLHF.